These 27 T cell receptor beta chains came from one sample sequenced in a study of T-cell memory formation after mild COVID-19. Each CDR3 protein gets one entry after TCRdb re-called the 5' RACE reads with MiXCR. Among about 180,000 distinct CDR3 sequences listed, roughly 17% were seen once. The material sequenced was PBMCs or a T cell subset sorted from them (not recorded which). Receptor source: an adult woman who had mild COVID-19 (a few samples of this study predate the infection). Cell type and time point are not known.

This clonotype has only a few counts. The CDR3 DNA reads TGTGCCAGCAGTTTTTTGGTGGTAAACCTCAGAGCCTACGAGCAGTACTTC. Translating gives CASSFLVVNLRAYEQYF. The rearrangement links TRBV28 to TRBJ2-7; no reliable D call. V lost 3 bases and J 2 bases, leaving 20 bases between the germline ends. This CDR3 is built from 17 residues. Germline V gene lookup returns CDR1 MDHEN and CDR2 SYDVKM. The full variable domain, rest sourced from reference TRBV28 and TRBJ2-7, is DVKVTQSSRYLVKRTGEKVFLECVQDMDHENMFWYRQDPGLGLRLIYFSYDVKMKEKGDIPEGYSVSREKKERFSLILESASTNQTSMYLCASSFLVVNLRAYEQYFGPGTRLTVT.

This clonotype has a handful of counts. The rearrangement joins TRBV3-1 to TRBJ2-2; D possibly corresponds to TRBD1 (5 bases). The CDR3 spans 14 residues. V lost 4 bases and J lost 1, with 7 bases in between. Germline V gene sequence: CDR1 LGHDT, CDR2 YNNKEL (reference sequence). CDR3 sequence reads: CASSRQGNTGELFF. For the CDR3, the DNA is TGTGCCAGCAGCCGGCAGGGGAACACCGGGGAGCTGTTTTTT. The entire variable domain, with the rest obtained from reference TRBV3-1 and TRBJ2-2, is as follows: DTAVSQTPKYLVTQMGNDKSIKCEQNLGHDTMYWYKQDSKKFLKIMFSYNNKELIINETVPNRFSPKSPDKAHLNLHINSLELGDSAVYFCASSRQGNTGELFFGEGSRLTVL.

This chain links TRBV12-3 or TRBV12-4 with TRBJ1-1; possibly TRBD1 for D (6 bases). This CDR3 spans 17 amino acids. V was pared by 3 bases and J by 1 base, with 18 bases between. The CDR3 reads CASSFPRARGWNTEAFF. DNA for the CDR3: TGTGCCAGCAGTTTCCCCAGGGCGAGGGGGTGGAACACTGAAGCTTTCTTT.

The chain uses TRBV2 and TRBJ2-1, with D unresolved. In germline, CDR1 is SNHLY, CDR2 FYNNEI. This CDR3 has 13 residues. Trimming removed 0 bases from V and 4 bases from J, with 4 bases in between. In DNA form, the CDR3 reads TGTGCCAGCAGTGAAGCGCGATACAATGAGCAGTTCTTC. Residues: CASSEARYNEQFF.

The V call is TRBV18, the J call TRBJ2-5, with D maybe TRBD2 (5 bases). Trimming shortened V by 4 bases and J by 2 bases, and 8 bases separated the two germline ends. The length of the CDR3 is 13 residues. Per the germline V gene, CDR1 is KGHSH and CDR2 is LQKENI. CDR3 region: CASSRSGQETQYF. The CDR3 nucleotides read TGTGCCAGCTCACGGTCGGGACAAGAGACCCAGTACTTC.

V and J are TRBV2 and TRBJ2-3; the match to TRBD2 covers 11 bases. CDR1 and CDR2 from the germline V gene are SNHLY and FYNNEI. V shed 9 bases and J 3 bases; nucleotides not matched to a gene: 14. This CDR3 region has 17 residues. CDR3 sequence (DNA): TGTGCCAGAGGACGGGCTAGCGGGAGGACTGGTACAGATACGCAGTATTTT. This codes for CARGRASGRTGTDTQYF.

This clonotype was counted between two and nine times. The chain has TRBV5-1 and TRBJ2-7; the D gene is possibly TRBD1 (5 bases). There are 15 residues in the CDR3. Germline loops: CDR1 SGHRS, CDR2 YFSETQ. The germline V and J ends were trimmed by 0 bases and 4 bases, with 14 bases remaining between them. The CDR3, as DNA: TGCGCCAGCAGCTTGGCTGACAGTCGTGCTTACGAGCAGTACTTC. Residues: CASSLADSRAYEQYF.

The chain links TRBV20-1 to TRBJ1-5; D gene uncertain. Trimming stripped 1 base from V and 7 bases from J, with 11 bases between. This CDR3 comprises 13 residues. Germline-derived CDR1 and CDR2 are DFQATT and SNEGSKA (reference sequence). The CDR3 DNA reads TGCAGTGCTAGAGCCACGGGCTCGCAGCCCCAGCATTTT. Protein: CSARATGSQPQHF.

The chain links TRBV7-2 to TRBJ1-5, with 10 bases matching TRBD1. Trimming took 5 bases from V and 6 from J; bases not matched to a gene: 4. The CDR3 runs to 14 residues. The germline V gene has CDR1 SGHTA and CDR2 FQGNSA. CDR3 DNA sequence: TGTGCCAGCAGCCTTGACAGGGGGCCTCAGCCCCAGCATTTT. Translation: CASSLDRGPQPQHF.

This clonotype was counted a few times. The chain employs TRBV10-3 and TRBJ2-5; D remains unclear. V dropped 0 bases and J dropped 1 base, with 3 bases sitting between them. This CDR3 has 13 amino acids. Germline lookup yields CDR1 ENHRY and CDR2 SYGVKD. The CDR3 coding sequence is TGTGCCATCAGTGAGTCGACCCAAGAGACCCAGTACTTC. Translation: CAISESTQETQYF.

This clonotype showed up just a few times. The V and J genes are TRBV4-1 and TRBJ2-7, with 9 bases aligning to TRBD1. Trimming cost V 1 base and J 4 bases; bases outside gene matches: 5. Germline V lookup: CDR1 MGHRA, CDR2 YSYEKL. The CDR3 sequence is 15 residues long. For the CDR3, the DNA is TGCGCCAGCAGCCAAGGGCGGGACAGGGTTTACGAGCAGTACTTC. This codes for CASSQGRDRVYEQYF.

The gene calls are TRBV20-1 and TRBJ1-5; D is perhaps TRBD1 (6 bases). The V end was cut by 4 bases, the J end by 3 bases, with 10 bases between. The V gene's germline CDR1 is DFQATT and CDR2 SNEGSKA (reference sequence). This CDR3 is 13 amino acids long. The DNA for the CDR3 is TGCAGTGCTAAGCGACAGGACAATCAGCCCCAGCATTTT. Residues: CSAKRQDNQPQHF.

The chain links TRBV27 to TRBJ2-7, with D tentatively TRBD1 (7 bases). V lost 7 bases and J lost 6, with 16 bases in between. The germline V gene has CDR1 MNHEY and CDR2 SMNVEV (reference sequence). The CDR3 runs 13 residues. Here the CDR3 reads CASKEGAYGEQYF. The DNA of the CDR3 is TGTGCCAGCAAGGAGGGGGCATATGGCGAGCAGTACTTC.

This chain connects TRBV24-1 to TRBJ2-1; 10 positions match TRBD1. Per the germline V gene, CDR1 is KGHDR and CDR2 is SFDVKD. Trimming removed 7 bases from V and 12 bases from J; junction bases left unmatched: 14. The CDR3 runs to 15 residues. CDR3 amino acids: CATRATGTGAPGQFF. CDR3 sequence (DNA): TGTGCCACCAGAGCCACCGGGACAGGGGCCCCCGGGCAGTTCTTC.

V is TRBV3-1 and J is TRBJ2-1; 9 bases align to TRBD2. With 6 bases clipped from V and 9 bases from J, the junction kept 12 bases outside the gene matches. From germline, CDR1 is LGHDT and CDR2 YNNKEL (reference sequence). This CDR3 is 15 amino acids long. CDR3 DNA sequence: TGTGCCAGCAGTTGGGCTAGCGGGACGTCGGCTGAGCAGTTCTTC. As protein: CASSWASGTSAEQFF.

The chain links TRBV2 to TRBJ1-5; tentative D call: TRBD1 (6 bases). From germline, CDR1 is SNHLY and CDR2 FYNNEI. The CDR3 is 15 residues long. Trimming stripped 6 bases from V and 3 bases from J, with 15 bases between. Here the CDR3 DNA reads TGTGCCAGCAGGGTTGCAGGGGTGAACAATCAGCCCCAGCATTTT. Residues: CASRVAGVNNQPQHF.

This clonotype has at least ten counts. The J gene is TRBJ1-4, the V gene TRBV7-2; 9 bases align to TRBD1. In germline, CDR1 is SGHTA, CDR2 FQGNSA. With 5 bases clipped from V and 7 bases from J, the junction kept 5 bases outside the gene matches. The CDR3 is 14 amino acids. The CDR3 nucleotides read TGTGCCAGCAGCCGGACAGGGGTGGGTGAAAAACTGTTTTTT. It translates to CASSRTGVGEKLFF.

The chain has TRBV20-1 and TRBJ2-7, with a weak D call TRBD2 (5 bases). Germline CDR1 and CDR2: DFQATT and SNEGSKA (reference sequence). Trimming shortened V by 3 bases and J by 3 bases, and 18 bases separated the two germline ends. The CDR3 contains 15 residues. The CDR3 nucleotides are TGCAGTGCTAGTGCGCTAGAGGACGGGATCTACGAGCAGTACTTC. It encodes CSASALEDGIYEQYF.

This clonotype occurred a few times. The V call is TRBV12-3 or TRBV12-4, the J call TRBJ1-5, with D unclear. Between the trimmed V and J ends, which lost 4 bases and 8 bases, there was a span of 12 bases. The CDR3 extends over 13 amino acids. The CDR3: CASSWALVEPQHF. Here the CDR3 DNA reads TGTGCCAGCAGTTGGGCCCTGGTGGAGCCCCAGCATTTT.

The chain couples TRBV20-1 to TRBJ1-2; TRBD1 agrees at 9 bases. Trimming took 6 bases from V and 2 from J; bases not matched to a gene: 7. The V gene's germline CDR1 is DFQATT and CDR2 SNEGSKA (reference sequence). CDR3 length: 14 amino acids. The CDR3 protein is CSAPEGQGNYGYTF. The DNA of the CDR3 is TGCAGTGCACCGGAGGGACAGGGAAACTATGGCTACACCTTC.

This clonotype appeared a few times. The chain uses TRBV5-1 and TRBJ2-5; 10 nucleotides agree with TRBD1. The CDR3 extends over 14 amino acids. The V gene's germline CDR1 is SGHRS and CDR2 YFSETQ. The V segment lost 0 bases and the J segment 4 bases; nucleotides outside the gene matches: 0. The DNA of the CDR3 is TGCGCCAGCAGCTTGGGACAGGGGGCAGAGACCCAGTACTTC. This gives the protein CASSLGQGAETQYF.

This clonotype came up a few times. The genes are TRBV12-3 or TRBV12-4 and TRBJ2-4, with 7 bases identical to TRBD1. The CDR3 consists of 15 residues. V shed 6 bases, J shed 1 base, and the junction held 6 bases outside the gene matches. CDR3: CASSPDRVAKNIQYF. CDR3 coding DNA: TGTGCCAGCAGCCCTGACAGGGTGGCCAAAAACATTCAGTACTTC.

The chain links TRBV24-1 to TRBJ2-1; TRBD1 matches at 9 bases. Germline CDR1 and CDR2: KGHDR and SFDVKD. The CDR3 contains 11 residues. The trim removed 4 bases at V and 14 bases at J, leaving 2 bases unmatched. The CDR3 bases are TGTGCCACCAGTGAGGGACAGGGAGAGTTCTTC. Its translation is CATSEGQGEFF.

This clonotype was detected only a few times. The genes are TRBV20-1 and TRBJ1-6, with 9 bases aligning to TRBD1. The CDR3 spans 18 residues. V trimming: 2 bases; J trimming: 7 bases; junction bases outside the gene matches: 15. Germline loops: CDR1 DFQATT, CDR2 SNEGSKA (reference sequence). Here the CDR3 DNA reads TGCAGTGCTAGAAAACCCGACTTAGGGACAGGGCTCAATTCACCCCTCCACTTT. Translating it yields CSARKPDLGTGLNSPLHF.

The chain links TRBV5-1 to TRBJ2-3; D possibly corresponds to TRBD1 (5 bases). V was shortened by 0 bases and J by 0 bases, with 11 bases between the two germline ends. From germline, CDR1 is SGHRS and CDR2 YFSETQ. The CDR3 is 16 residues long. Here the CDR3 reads CASSLVAGLSTDTQYF. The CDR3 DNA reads TGCGCCAGCAGCTTGGTGGCAGGGCTTAGCACAGATACGCAGTATTTT. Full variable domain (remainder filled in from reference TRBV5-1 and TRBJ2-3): KAGVTQTPRYLIKTRGQQVTLSCSPISGHRSVSWYQQTPGQGLQFLFEYFSETQRNKGNFPGRFSGRQFSNSRSEMNVSTLELGDSALYLCASSLVAGLSTDTQYFGPGTRLTVL.

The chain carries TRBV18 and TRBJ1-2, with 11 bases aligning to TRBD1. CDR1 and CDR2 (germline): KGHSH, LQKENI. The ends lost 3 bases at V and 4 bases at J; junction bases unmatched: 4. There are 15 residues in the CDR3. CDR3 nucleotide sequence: TGTGCCAGCTCACCCGGACAGGGGGCGAGCTATGGCTACACCTTC. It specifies CASSPGQGASYGYTF. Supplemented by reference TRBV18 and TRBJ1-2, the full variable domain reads NAGVMQNPRHLVRRRGQEARLRCSPMKGHSHVYWYRQLPEEGLKFMVYLQKENIIDESGMPKERFSAEFPKEGPSILRIQQVVRGDSAAYFCASSPGQGASYGYTFGSGTRLTVV.

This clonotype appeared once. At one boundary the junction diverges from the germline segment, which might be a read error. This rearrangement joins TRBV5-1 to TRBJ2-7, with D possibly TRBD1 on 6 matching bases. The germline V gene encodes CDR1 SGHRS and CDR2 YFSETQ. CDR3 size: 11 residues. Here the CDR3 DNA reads TGTGCCAGCAAGGGGGATGGCGAGCAGTACTTC. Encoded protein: CASKGDGEQYF. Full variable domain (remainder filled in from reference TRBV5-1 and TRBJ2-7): KAGVTQTPRYLIKTRGQQVTLSCSPISGHRSVSWYQQTPGQGLQFLFEYFSETQRNKGNFPGRFSGRQFSNSRSEMNVSTLELGDSALYLCASKGDGEQYFGPGTRLTVT.